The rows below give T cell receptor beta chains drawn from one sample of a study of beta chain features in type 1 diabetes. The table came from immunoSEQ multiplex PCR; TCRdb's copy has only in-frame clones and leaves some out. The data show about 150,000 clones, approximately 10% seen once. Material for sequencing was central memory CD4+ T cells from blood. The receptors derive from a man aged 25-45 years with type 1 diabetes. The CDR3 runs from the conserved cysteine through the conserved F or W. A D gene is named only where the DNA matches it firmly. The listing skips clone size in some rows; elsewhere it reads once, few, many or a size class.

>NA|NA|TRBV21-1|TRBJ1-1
CARPPGALTEAFF
TGTGCCAGGCCACCAGGGGCACTCACTGAAGCTTTCTTT
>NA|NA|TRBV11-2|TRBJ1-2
CASSLDGDRFYGYTF
TGTGCCAGCAGCTTAGATGGTGACAGGTTCTATGGCTACACCTTC
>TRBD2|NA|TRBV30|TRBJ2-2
CASSPVAGYTGELFF
TGTGCCTCCTCCCCAGTAGCGGGGTACACCGGGGAGCTGTTTTTT
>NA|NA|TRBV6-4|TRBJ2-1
CASSEQGGYNEQFF
TGTGCCAGCAGTGAGCAGGGAGGCTACAATGAGCAGTTCTTC
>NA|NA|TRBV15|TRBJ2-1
CATSPFGNEQFF
TGTGCCACCAGCCCCTTCGGTAATGAGCAGTTCTTC
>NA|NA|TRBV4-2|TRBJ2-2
CASSQDPLTSIIGTGELFF
TGTGCCAGCAGCCAAGATCCCCTCACGAGTATAATCGGCACCGGGGAGCTGTTTTTT
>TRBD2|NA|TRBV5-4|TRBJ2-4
CASHPIAGGRAKNIQYF
TGTGCCAGCCATCCAATAGCGGGAGGGAGGGCCAAAAACATTCAGTACTTC
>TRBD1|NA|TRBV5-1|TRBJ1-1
CASSTGQGGFNTEAFF
TGCGCCAGCAGCACCGGACAGGGGGGGTTTAACACTGAAGCTTTCTTT
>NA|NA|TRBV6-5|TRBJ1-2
CASTDYPSSGYTF
TGTGCCAGCACCGATTATCCGTCGAGTGGCTACACCTTC
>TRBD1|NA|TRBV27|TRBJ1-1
CASTGGALNTEAFF
TGTGCCAGCACAGGGGGAGCACTGAACACTGAAGCTTTCTTT
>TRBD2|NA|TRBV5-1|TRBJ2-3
CASGTRSDTQYF
TGCGCCAGCGGGACTAGAAGTGATACGCAGTATTTT
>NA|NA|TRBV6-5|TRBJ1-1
CASSYSRSGDTEAFF
TGTGCCAGCAGTTACTCTCGATCGGGTGACACTGAAGCTTTCTTT
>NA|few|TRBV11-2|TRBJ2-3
CASSPSVGAALDTQYF
TGTGCCAGCAGCCCTTCGGTCGGAGCGGCACTGGATACGCAGTATTTT
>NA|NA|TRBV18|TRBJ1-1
CASSNRENTEAFF
TGTGCCAGCTCAAACAGGGAAAACACTGAAGCTTTCTTT
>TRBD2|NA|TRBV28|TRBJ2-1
CASSKWTSGDNEQFF
TGTGCCAGCAGTAAGTGGACTAGCGGAGACAATGAGCAGTTCTTC
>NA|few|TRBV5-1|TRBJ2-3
CASSLALKGGTDTQYF
TGCGCCAGCAGCTTGGCCCTGAAGGGGGGCACAGATACGCAGTATTTT
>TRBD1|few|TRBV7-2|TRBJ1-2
CASSLALRDRGYGYTF
TGTGCCAGCAGCTTAGCCCTCCGGGACAGGGGCTATGGCTACACCTTC
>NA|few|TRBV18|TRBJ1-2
CASSPRGNYGYTF
TGTGCCAGCTCACCTAGGGGTAACTATGGCTACACCTTC
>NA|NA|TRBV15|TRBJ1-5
CATSRDRIRGPQHF
TGTGCCACCAGCAGAGATAGGATCCGGGGGCCCCAGCATTTT
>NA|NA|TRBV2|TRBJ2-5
CASRGGQQETQYF
TGTGCCAGCAGGGGCGGGCAGCAAGAGACCCAGTACTTC
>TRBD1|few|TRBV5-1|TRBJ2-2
CASSQGQANTGELFF
TGCGCCAGCAGCCAAGGACAGGCGAACACCGGGGAGCTGTTTTTT
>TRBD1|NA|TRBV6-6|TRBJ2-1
CASSLQGAGFYEQFF
TGTGCCAGCAGTCTTCAGGGGGCCGGGTTCTATGAGCAGTTCTTC
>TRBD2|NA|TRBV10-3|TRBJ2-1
CAISEPGGVNEQFF
TGTGCCATCAGTGAGCCCGGGGGGGTCAATGAGCAGTTCTTC
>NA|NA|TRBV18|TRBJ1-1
CASSPPQWTEGAEAFF
TGTGCCAGCTCACCACCGCAGTGGACGGAGGGCGCTGAAGCTTTCTTT
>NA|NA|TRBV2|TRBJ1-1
CASSEMTGGTEAFF
TGTGCCAGCAGTGAAATGACAGGCGGCACTGAAGCTTTCTTT
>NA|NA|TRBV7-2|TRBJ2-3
CASSSQEGRDTQYF
TGTGCCAGCAGCTCCCAGGAAGGCAGGGATACGCAGTATTTT
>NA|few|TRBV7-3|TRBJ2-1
CASSATVGEQFF
TGTGCCAGCAGCGCAACGGTTGGTGAGCAGTTCTTC
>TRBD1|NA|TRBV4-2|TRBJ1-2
CASSQGGGTGVNYGYTF
TGTGCCAGCAGCCAAGGGGGAGGGACAGGGGTTAACTATGGCTACACCTTC
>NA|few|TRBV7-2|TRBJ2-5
CASSSYQETQYF
TGTGCCAGCAGCTCGTACCAAGAGACCCAGTACTTC
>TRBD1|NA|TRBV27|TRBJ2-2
CASSLSYRGTGELFF
TGTGCCAGCAGTCTCTCGTACAGGGGAACCGGGGAGCTGTTTTTT
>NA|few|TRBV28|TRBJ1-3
CASSSFGLSSGNTIYF
TGTGCCAGCAGCTCCTTCGGACTGAGCTCTGGAAACACCATATATTTT
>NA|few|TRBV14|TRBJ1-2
CASSQAGISGYTF
TGTGCCAGCAGCCAGGCAGGGATCAGCGGCTACACCTTC
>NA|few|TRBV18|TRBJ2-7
CASSAGTYEQYF
TGTGCCAGCTCGGCAGGAACCTACGAGCAGTACTTC
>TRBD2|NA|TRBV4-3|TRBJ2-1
CASSQGIGLADNEQFF
TGCGCCAGCAGCCAAGGCATAGGACTAGCCGACAATGAGCAGTTCTTC
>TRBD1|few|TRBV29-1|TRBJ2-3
CSVEGQGLLGTQYF
TGCAGCGTTGAAGGACAGGGGCTTCTGGGTACGCAGTATTTT
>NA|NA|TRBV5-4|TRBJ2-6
CASSYPSSTAGANVLTF
TGTGCCAGCAGCTACCCGTCTTCGACAGCCGGGGCCAACGTCCTGACTTTC
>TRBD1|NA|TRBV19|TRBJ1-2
CASFDRGTYGYTF
TGTGCCAGTTTTGACAGGGGGACCTATGGCTACACCTTC
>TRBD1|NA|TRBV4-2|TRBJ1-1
CASSQRTGGNTEAFF
TGTGCCAGCAGCCAACGAACAGGGGGGAACACTGAAGCTTTCTTT
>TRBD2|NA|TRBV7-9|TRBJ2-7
CAGGLAGFYEQYF
TGTGCCGGCGGACTAGCGGGATTCTACGAGCAGTACTTC
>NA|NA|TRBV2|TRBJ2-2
CASSATSPGELFF
TGTGCCAGCAGTGCCACTAGCCCCGGGGAGCTGTTTTTT
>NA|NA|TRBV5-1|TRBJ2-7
CASSFSTDRSGQYF
TGCGCCAGCAGCTTCTCGACAGACCGTTCGGGGCAGTACTTC
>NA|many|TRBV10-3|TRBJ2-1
CAISAARENTYEQFF
TGTGCCATCAGCGCTGCCCGGGAGAATACCTATGAGCAGTTCTTC
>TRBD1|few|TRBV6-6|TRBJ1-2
CASSYGTGPPYGYTF
TGTGCCAGCAGTTACGGGACAGGTCCCCCCTATGGCTACACCTTC
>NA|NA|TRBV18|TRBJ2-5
CASSRAEEETQYF
TGTGCCAGCTCACGGGCAGAAGAAGAGACCCAGTACTTC
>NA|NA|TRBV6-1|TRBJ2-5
CASKPQGHFAETQYF
TGTGCCAGCAAGCCGCAGGGACACTTCGCAGAGACCCAGTACTTC
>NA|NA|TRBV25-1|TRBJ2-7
CASRQGYEQYF
TGTGCCAGCAGGCAGGGCTACGAGCAGTACTTC
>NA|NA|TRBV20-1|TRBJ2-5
CSVVSGETQYF
TGCAGTGTGGTCTCCGGGGAGACCCAGTACTTC
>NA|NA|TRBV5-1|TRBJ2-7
CASSPGQLRDDEQYF
TGCGCCAGCAGCCCCGGACAGCTCCGGGACGACGAGCAGTACTTC
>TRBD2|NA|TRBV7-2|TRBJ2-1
CASSFGLDSYNEQFF
TGTGCCAGCAGCTTCGGACTAGATTCCTACAATGAGCAGTTCTTC
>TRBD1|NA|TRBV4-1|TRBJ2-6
CASSQLQGSGANVLTF
TGCGCCAGCAGCCAACTACAGGGGAGTGGGGCCAACGTCCTGACTTTC
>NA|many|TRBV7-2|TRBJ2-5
CASSPGSGKTQYF
TGTGCCAGCAGCCCGGGGTCGGGAAAGACCCAGTACTTC
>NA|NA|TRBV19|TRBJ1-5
CASSIQGSNQPQHF
TGTGCCAGTAGTATTCAGGGGAGCAATCAGCCCCAGCATTTT
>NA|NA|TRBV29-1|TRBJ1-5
CSVGLGDQPQHF
TGCAGCGTTGGTCTAGGGGATCAGCCCCAGCATTTT
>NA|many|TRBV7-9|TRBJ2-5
CASSSYGPTEETQYF
TGTGCCAGCAGCTCCTATGGGCCGACAGAAGAGACCCAGTACTTC
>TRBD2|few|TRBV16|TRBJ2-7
CASSITSGSYEQYF
TGTGCCAGCAGCATCACTAGCGGGAGTTACGAGCAGTACTTC
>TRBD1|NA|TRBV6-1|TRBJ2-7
CASTLRGSTYEQYF
TGTGCCAGCACTCTCAGGGGGAGCACCTACGAGCAGTACTTC
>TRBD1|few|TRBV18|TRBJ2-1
CASSPPGQGAGEQFF
TGTGCCAGCTCACCACCGGGACAGGGGGCCGGTGAGCAGTTCTTC